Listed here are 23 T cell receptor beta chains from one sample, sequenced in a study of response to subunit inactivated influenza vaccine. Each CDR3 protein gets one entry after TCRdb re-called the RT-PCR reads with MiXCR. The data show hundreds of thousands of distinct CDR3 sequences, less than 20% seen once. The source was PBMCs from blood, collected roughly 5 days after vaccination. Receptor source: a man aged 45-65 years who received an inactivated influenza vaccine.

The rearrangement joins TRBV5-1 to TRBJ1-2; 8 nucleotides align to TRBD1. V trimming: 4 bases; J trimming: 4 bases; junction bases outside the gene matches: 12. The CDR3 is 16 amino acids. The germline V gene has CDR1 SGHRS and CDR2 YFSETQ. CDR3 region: CASSRPDREEIYGYTF. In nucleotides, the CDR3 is TGCGCCAGCAGCCGACCGGACAGGGAGGAAATCTATGGCTACACCTTC.

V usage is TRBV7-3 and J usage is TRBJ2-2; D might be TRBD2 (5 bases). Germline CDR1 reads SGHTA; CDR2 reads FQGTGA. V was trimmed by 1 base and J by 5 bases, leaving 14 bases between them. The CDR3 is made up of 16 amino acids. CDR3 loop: CASSLSLAGSTGELFF. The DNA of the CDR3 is TGTGCCAGCAGCTTAAGTTTGGCTGGGAGTACCGGGGAGCTGTTTTTT.

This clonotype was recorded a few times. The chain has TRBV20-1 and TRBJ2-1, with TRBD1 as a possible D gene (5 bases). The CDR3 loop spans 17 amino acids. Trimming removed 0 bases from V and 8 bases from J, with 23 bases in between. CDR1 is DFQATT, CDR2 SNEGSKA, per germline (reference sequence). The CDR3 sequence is CSARDGAASSIVDEQFF. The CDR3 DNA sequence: TGCAGTGCTAGAGATGGGGCCGCCTCGTCAATTGTGGATGAGCAGTTCTTC.

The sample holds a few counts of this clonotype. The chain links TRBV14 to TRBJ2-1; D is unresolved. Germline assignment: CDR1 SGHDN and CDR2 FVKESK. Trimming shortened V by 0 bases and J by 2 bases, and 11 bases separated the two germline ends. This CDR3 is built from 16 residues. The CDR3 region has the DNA TGTGCCAGCAGCCAAGATCTCATCACGACCTACAATGAGCAGTTCTTC. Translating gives CASSQDLITTYNEQFF.

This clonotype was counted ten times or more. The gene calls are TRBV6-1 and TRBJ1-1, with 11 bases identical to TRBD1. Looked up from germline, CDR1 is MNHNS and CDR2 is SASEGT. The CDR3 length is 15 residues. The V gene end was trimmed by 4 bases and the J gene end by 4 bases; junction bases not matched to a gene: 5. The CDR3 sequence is CASSGGDRGGTEAFF. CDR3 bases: TGTGCCAGCAGTGGCGGGGACAGGGGGGGCACTGAAGCTTTCTTT.

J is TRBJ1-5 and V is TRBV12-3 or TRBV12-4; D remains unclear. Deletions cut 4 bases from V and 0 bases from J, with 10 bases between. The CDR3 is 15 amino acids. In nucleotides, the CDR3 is TGTGCCAGCAGTTCTGGGCGGTCTAGCAATCAGCCCCAGCATTTT. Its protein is CASSSGRSSNQPQHF.

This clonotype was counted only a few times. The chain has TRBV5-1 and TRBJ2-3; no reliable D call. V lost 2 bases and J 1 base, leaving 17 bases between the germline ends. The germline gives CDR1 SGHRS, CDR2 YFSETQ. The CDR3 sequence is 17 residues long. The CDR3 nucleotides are TGCGCCAGCAGCTTAGCCGCAGACTGGCAGGGCACAGATACGCAGTATTTT. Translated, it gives CASSLAADWQGTDTQYF.

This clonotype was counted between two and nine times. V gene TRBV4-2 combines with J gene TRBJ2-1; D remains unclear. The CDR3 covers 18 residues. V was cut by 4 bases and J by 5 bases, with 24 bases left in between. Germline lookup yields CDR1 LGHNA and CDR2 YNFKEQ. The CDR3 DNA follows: TGTGCCAGCAGCCTCACCGGAGCCGGGCCCCCTCCCGACAATGAGCAGTTCTTC. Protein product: CASSLTGAGPPPDNEQFF.

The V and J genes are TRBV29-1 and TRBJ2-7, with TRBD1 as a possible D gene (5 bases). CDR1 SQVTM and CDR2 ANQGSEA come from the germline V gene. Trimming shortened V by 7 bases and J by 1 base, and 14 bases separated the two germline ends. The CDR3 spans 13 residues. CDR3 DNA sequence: TGCAGCGCCGGTCAGAAGGGGTCCTACGAGCAGTACTTC. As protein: CSAGQKGSYEQYF.

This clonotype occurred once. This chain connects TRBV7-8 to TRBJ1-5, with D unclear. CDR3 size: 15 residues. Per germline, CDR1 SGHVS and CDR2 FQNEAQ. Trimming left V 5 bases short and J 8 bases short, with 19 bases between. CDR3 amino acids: CASSRTGRSREPQHF. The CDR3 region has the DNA TGTGCCAGCAGCCGCACGGGCAGGAGTAGGGAGCCCCAGCATTTT.

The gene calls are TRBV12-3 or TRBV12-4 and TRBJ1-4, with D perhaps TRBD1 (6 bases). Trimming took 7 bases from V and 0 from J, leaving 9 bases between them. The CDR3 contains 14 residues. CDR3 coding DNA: TGTGCCAGCACCAGGACAGCAACTAATGAAAAACTGTTTTTT. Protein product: CASTRTATNEKLFF.

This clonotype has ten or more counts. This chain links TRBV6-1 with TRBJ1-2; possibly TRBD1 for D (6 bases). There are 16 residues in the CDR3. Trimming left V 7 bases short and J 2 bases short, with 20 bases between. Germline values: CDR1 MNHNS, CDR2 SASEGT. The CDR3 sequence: CASINLGAGLNYGYTF. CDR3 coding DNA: TGTGCCAGCATCAACCTGGGGGCAGGGCTGAACTATGGCTACACCTTC.

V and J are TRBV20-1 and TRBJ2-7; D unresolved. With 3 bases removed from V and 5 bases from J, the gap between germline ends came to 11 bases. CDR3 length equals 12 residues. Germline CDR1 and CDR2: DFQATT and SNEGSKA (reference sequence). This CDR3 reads CSASTGPHEQYF. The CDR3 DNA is TGCAGTGCTAGTACCGGGCCCCACGAGCAGTACTTC.

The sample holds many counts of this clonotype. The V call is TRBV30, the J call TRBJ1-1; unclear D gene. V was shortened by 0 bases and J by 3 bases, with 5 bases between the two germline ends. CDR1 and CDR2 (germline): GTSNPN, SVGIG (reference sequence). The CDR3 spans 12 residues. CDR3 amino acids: CAWSVGYTEAFF. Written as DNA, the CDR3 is TGTGCCTGGAGTGTGGGGTACACTGAAGCTTTCTTT.

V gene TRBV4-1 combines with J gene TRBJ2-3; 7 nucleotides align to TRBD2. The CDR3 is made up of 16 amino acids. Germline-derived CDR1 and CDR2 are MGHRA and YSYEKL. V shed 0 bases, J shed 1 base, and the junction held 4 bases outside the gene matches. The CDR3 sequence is CASSQEPGGRTDTQYF. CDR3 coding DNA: TGCGCCAGCAGCCAAGAGCCGGGGGGACGCACAGATACGCAGTATTTT.

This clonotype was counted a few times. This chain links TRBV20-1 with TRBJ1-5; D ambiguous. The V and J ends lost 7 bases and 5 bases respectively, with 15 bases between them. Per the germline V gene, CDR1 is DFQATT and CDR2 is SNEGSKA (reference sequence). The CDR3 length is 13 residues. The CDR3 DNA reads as TGCAGTGGGAGATCGGACGTTTATCAGCCCCAGCATTTT. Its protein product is CSGRSDVYQPQHF.

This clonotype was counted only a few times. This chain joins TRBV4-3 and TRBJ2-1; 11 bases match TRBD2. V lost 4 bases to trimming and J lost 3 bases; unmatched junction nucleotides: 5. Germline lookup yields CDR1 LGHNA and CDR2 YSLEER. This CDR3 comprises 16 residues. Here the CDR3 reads CASSPIAGGHYNEQFF. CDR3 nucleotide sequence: TGCGCCAGCAGCCCCATAGCGGGGGGGCACTACAATGAGCAGTTCTTC.

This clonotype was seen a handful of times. This chain's CDR3 is CATSDRRQGTDTQYF. Written as DNA, the CDR3 is TGTGCCACCAGTGACCGCAGACAGGGCACAGATACGCAGTATTTT. The V gene is TRBV24-1, the J gene TRBJ2-3; TRBD1 might be the D (6 bases). Germline V CDR1 and CDR2: KGHDR, SFDVKD. Trimming pared 4 bases from V and 1 base from J, leaving 11 bases between. The CDR3 totals 15 residues.

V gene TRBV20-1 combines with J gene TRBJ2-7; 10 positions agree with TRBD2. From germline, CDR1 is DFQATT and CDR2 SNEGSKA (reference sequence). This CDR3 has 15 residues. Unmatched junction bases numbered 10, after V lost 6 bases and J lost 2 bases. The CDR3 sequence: CSAVNLAGDPYEQYF. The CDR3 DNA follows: TGCAGTGCCGTTAACCTAGCGGGAGATCCCTACGAGCAGTACTTC.

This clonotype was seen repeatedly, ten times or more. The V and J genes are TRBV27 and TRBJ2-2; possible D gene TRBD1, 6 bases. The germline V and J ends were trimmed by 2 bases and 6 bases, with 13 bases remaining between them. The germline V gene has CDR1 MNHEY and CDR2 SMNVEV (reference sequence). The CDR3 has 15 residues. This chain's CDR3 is CASSLMAGAAGELFF. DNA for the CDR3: TGTGCCAGCAGTTTAATGGCAGGGGCGGCCGGGGAGCTGTTTTTT.

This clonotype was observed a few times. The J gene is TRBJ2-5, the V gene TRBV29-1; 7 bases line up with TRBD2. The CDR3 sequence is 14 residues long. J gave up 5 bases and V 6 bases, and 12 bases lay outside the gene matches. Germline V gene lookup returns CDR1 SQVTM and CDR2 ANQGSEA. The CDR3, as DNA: TGCAGCGTCTCTCCCCTAGCGGTCCGGGAGACCCAGTACTTC. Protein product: CSVSPLAVRETQYF. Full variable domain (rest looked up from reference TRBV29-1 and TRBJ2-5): SAVISQKPSRDICQRGTSLTIQCQVDSQVTMMFWYRQQPGQSLTLIATANQGSEATYESGFVIDKFPISRPNLTFSTLTVSNMSPEDSSIYLCSVSPLAVRETQYFGPGTRLLVL.

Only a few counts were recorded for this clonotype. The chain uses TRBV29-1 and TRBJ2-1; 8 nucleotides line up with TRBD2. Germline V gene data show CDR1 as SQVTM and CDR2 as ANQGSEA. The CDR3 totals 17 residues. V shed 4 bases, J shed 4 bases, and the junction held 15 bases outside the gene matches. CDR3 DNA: TGCAGCGTTGGGGGCTATACCGGGACTAGTGATTACAATGAGCAGTTCTTC. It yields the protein CSVGGYTGTSDYNEQFF.

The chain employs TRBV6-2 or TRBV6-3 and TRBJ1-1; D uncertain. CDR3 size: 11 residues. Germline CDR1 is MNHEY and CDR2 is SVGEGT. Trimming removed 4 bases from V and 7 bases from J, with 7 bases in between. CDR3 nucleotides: TGTGCCAGCAGTTCCTGGGGTGAAGCTTTCTTT. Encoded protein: CASSSWGEAFF.